Shown below are 2 T cell receptor beta chains from a single sample sequenced in a study of neurological immune-mediated disorders. As for time point: longitudinal time-point 3. TCRdb re-derived calls from the 5' RACE reads in MiXCR, one entry per CDR3 protein. Of more than 100,000 distinct CDR3 sequences in the sample, 10% to 11% were seen once. Input material: PBMCs. These receptors all stem from a female donor with HTLV-1-associated myelopathy (HAM/TSP).

This clonotype was detected ten times or more. The chain has TRBV5-1 and TRBJ2-3; D uncertain. V was trimmed by 4 bases and J by 2 bases, leaving 20 bases between them. CDR3 length: 17 amino acids. CDR1 is SGHRS, CDR2 YFSETQ, per germline. The CDR3: CASSRDPRNRPTDTQYF. Here the CDR3 DNA reads TGCGCCAGCAGCCGTGACCCGAGGAACAGACCCACAGATACGCAGTATTTT.

The sample holds many counts of this clonotype. This rearrangement joins TRBV4-1 to TRBJ1-6, with TRBD1 as a possible D gene (5 bases). CDR3 length: 15 residues. Germline CDR1 reads MGHRA; CDR2 reads YSYEKL. The V end lost 1 base, the J end lost 7 bases, and 11 bases lay between the germline ends. The CDR3 DNA is TGCGCCAGCAGCCAAGCTGGGACTCTGAATTCACCCCTCCACTTT. Protein: CASSQAGTLNSPLHF.